This is a list of T cell receptor beta chains from one sample in a study of IL-17A CD8 T cells in psoriatic arthritis synovium. Data came from immunoSEQ multiplex PCR; TCRdb stores just in-frame clones and leaves some out. The table has more than 2,000 clones, roughly 76% seen once. Sequenced input: IFN-gamma+ CD8+ T cells from synovial fluid. The receptors here all came from a human donor with psoriatic arthritis. Both conserved end residues are part of each CDR3. The order of the fields is V gene, J gene, clone size, D gene, CDR3 length, CDR3 DNA, CDR3 protein. D genes are given only for firm matches. Clone size is given for some rows only: seen once, a few or many times, or a class if the clone is expanded.

>TRBV6-5|TRBJ2-5|.|.|15
TGTGCCAGCAGGGACCCGGGCCCCTTGGTAATGGCCCAGTACTTC
CASRDPGPLVMAQYF
>TRBV5-8|TRBJ2-7|.|.|14
TGTGCCAGCAGCTTTCAGGGTTATGGCTACGAGCAGTACTTC
CASSFQGYGYEQYF
>TRBV7-6|TRBJ2-5|.|.|15
TGTGCCAGCAGCTTAGTCGGCAGGGCTCAAGAGACCCAGTACTTC
CASSLVGRAQETQYF
>TRBV9|TRBJ2-2|.|.|12
TGTGCCAGCAGTCGGCCTAGCGGGGAGCTGTTTTTT
CASSRPSGELFF
>TRBV13|TRBJ2-1|once|.|15
TGTGCCAGCAGCCCCCCCTTCCTAGCCGGGGTTGAGCAGTTCTTC
CASSPPFLAGVEQFF
>TRBV27|TRBJ1-1|few|TRBD1|14
TGTGCCAGCAATAAGGACAGGAAAAACACTGAAGCTTTCTTT
CASNKDRKNTEAFF
>TRBV7-9|TRBJ2-5|.|TRBD2|13
TGTGCCAGCAGCTTAGACGGGGGGGAGACCCAGTACTTC
CASSLDGGETQYF
>TRBV4-1|TRBJ2-7|.|TRBD1|15
TGCGCCAGCAGCCAGCTGGTCAGGGGGCCCTACGAGCAGTACTTC
CASSQLVRGPYEQYF
>TRBV5-4|TRBJ1-4|.|.|15
TGTGCCAGCAGCTTGGCGGCGGGAGCTAATGAAAAACTGTTTTTT
CASSLAAGANEKLFF
>TRBV23-1|TRBJ1-2|.|.|17
TGCGCCAGCAGTCAATTAAGATGGGGGAAGTGGGACTATGGCTACACCTTC
CASSQLRWGKWDYGYTF
>TRBV6-6|TRBJ2-3|.|.|15
TGTGCCAGCAGTTGGGACATTACTAGCACAGATACGCAGTATTTT
CASSWDITSTDTQYF
>TRBV6-6|TRBJ2-1|.|.|13
TGTGCCAGCAGCCAGTGGGGGAACAATGAGCAGTTCTTC
CASSQWGNNEQFF
>TRBV10-2|TRBJ2-7|.|.|11
TGCGCCAGCAGTGTCTCGTACGAGCAGTACTTC
CASSVSYEQYF
>TRBV2|TRBJ2-7|few|.|15
TGTGCCAGCAGTGTTTTGCAGGGGAGGTACTACGAGCAGTACTTC
CASSVLQGRYYEQYF
>TRBV7-6|TRBJ2-7|few|.|15
TGTGCCAGCAGCGCGATACCCCAGGGTGCCTACGAGCAGTACTTC
CASSAIPQGAYEQYF
>TRBV9|TRBJ1-2|.|TRBD1|16
TGTGCCAGCAGCGAACCCCGGGACAGGGGAACCTATGGCTACACCTTC
CASSEPRDRGTYGYTF
>TRBV19|TRBJ2-7|once|.|16
TGTGCCAGTAGCCGGTCCCACTACCCCACTTCGGGCGAGCAGTACTTC
CASSRSHYPTSGEQYF
>TRBV19|TRBJ1-5|.|.|15
TGTGCCAGTAGTATAGCCGGGATGGGGAATCAGCCCCAGCATTTT
CASSIAGMGNQPQHF
>TRBV29-1|TRBJ1-2|few|.|13
TGCAGCGTCGAAACAGGGACTAACTATGGCTACACCTTC
CSVETGTNYGYTF
>TRBV4-1|TRBJ2-5|.|.|14
TGCGCCAGCAGCCTCGCGGGACAGCAAGAGACCCAGTACTTC
CASSLAGQQETQYF
>TRBV10-2|TRBJ2-3|.|TRBD2|17
TGCGCCAGCAGCTCAATGGTCTCTCGGGGGGTCACAGATACGCAGTATTTT
CASSSMVSRGVTDTQYF
>TRBV19|TRBJ1-2|.|.|14
TGTGCCAGTATGGGGGGACGGAGGAGTGAGAGCTACACCTTC
CASMGGRRSESYTF
>TRBV10-3|TRBJ2-3|.|.|15
TGTGCCATCAGTGTCGGGGATGGGGCCACAGATACGCAGTATTTT
CAISVGDGATDTQYF
>TRBV7-6|TRBJ1-3|.|TRBD1|15
TGTGCCAGCAGCCTAACAGGGGCCTCTGGAAACACCATATATTTT
CASSLTGASGNTIYF
>TRBV10-2|TRBJ2-7|.|.|14
TGCGCCAGCAGTGAGACCAGGGTTGGGTACGAGCAGTACTTC
CASSETRVGYEQYF
>TRBV6-1|TRBJ1-4|.|.|15
TGTGCCAGCAGTGAACTAGCCCGAGGTAATGAAAAACTGTTTTTT
CASSELARGNEKLFF
>TRBV10-2|TRBJ1-2|large|.|14
TGCGCCAGCAGTGAGTCGTTGGGAACGTGGGGCTACACCTTC
CASSESLGTWGYTF
>TRBV6-1|TRBJ2-1|.|.|16
TGTGCCAGCAGTGAAGCGCTTGAGGGGGGTTACAATGAGCAGTTCTTC
CASSEALEGGYNEQFF
>TRBV4-2|TRBJ1-6|.|.|16
TGTGCCAGCAGCCAAGCGACAGGATCCTATAATTCACCCCTCCACTTT
CASSQATGSYNSPLHF
>TRBV4-1|TRBJ1-2|.|TRBD1|14
TGCGCCAGCAGCCAGGCAAAGGGGGCGCGTGGCTACACCTTC
CASSQAKGARGYTF
>TRBV7-2|TRBJ1-1|.|.|15
TGTGCCAGCAGCTTAGTCCCCAGACTGAACACTGAAGCTTTCTTT
CASSLVPRLNTEAFF
>TRBV27|TRBJ2-2|.|.|14
TGTGCCAGCAGTTTCGGGACGAACACCGGGGAGCTGTTTTTT
CASSFGTNTGELFF
>TRBV9|TRBJ2-7|.|.|15
TGTGCCAGCAGCGTAGCCCCCGACTCCTCCTACGAGCAGTACTTC
CASSVAPDSSYEQYF
>TRBV6-5|TRBJ1-5|few|.|13
TGTGCCAGCAGGATTCAGAGGGATCAGCCCCAGCATTTT
CASRIQRDQPQHF
>TRBV7-3|TRBJ2-5|.|.|13
TGTGCCAGCAGCGCCCCCCCCGGGGAGACCCAGTACTTC
CASSAPPGETQYF
>TRBV19|TRBJ1-1|.|.|11
TGTGCCAGCTACCACGGCCAACTGGCTTTCTTT
CASYHGQLAFF
>TRBV9|TRBJ1-2|.|.|14
TGTGCCAGCAGCGAGTCAGGGGCCGGCTATGGCTACACCTTC
CASSESGAGYGYTF
>TRBV7-3|TRBJ1-3|once|.|13
TGTGCCAGCAGCTTAGGCAGGGATAACACCATATATTTT
CASSLGRDNTIYF
>TRBV14|TRBJ1-4|few|.|14
TGTGCCAGCAGCCCTCCGGCAACTAATGAAAAACTGTTTTTT
CASSPPATNEKLFF
>TRBV9|TRBJ1-4|.|.|14
TGTGCCAGCAGCTTGGAGGGCTCTAATGAAAAACTGTTTTTT
CASSLEGSNEKLFF
>TRBV9|TRBJ2-3|.|TRBD1|17
TGTGCCAGCAGCGTAGAATTGACAGGGGGCGGCACAGATACGCAGTATTTT
CASSVELTGGGTDTQYF
>TRBV7-6|TRBJ2-7|.|TRBD2|15
TGTGCCAGCACTCTAGCGGGGGGGCCGTCCGACGAGCAGTACTTC
CASTLAGGPSDEQYF
>TRBV29-1|TRBJ2-5|.|TRBD2|13
TGCAGCGTTCGGGGGACTAGCTTGGAGACCCAGTACTTC
CSVRGTSLETQYF
>TRBV19|TRBJ2-7|.|.|14
TGTGCCAGTAGTTACGGCAAATTTTCCTACGAGCAGTACTTC
CASSYGKFSYEQYF